Shown below are 3 T cell receptor beta chains from a single sample sequenced in a study of T-cell reconstitution after alpha-beta-depleted transplantation in children. Preparation of the TCRbeta library was carried out with unique molecular identifiers. TCRdb analysed the PCR reads with MiXCR anew, one entry per CDR3 protein. The repertoire holds some 240,000 distinct CDR3 sequences, with about 9.6% as singletons. The source material was PBMCs from the stem cell graft donor, sampled from the stem cell graft. These receptors all stem from a human donor who donated a stem cell graft to a child with SCID.

The CDR3, as DNA: TGTGCCAGCAGTGAATTAGTGGCAGGGGCGAGCAGACGGCTGTTTTTT. Residues: CASSELVAGASRRLFF. The chain combines TRBV6-1 with TRBJ1-4; TRBD1 is a possible D gene (6 bases). The germline V gene has CDR1 MNHNS and CDR2 SASEGT. With 2 bases removed from V and 14 bases from J, the gap between germline ends came to 24 bases. This CDR3 comprises 16 residues.

This clonotype was found many times. V is TRBV5-1 and J is TRBJ2-2; the match to TRBD2 covers 7 bases. Germline V CDR1 and CDR2: SGHRS, YFSETQ. Trimming cost V 0 bases and J 2 bases; bases outside gene matches: 7. The CDR3 runs 17 residues. In DNA form, the CDR3 reads TGCGCCAGCAGCTTGGAGCCGGGGGGAGGAAACACCGGGGAGCTGTTTTTT. This gives the protein CASSLEPGGGNTGELFF.

The rearrangement uses TRBV12-3 or TRBV12-4 and TRBJ2-3, with a tentative D call TRBD2 (5 bases). V lost 3 bases to trimming and J lost 6 bases, with 13 bases between them. The CDR3 has 14 residues. The CDR3 nucleotides read TGTGCCAGCAGTTTCGGGGAAATGACGGATACGCAGTATTTT. This translates into CASSFGEMTDTQYF.